The source of this T cell receptor (beta chain) is a study of cytomegalovirus exposure and HLA in healthy donors. The CDR3 runs 11 residues. Germline loops: CDR1 SGHDT, CDR2 YYEEEE. The ends were cut back, 4 bases at V and 1 base at J, with 3 bases in the middle. Comments on this clone: The antigen is not known.

Points from the study as a whole: Most TCR sequences proved rare, with some public TCRs found in many donors. As a later analysis showed, several of the most significant clusters appeared to be linked to common viral pathogens.

PCR primers comprised 60 Vbeta and 13 Jbeta primers. Source study methods: An analysis that came later counted 80 million or so unique TCR beta chains, 10 million to 12 million shared. Here immunoSEQ multiplex PCR was the method, and the copy in TCRdb shows in-frame clones only, minus some. V and J calls and clone size come straight from that table; D and trimming were deduced from the DNA. In the table there are about 160,000 clones, roughly 82% of which are singletons. Sequenced: PBMCs. V gene TRBV5-6 combines with J gene TRBJ2-7; unclear D gene. The clonotype comes from a man aged 45-65 years in good health and CMV-seropositive. Here the CDR3 reads CASSQSYEQYF. CDR3 nucleotides: TGTGCCAGCAGCCAATCCTACGAGCAGTACTTC.